Listed here is a single TCR beta chain. The authors' processing: Nucleated cell counts were estimated from reference gene primer amplification. The repertoire was sequenced with immunoSEQ multiplex PCR; TCRdb's copy has only in-frame clones and lacks some. That table supplies the V and J calls and clone size; D and trimming were determined from the DNA. The profile shows approximately 320,000 clones, 87% of them singletons. The data originate from a study of blood T cell repertoires in COVID-19. The CDR3 length is 18 residues. Germline-derived CDR1 and CDR2 are KGHSH and LQKENI. The ends lost 3 bases at V and 4 bases at J; junction bases unmatched: 10.

Material for sequencing was PBMCs or T cells enriched from blood (not recorded which). This chain links TRBV18 with TRBJ2-2; 11 bases map to TRBD1. The source is a woman aged 18 to 35 who had recovered from COVID-19. The CDR3 sequence: CASSPTGTGGSITGELFF. CDR3 nucleotide sequence: TGTGCCAGCTCACCCACCGGGACAGGGGGATCTATCACCGGGGAGCTGTTTTTT. Together with reference TRBV18 and TRBJ2-2, the CDR3 gives the full variable domain: NAGVMQNPRHLVRRRGQEARLRCSPMKGHSHVYWYRQLPEEGLKFMVYLQKENIIDESGMPKERFSAEFPKEGPSILRIQQVVRGDSAAYFCASSPTGTGGSITGELFFGEGSRLTVL.